The 5 T cell receptor beta chains given below trace back to one sample, sequenced in a study of cytomegalovirus exposure and HLA in healthy donors. 60 Vbeta and 13 Jbeta primers were used in PCR. Method: immunoSEQ multiplex PCR; TCRdb's copy keeps in-frame clones and lacks some. The sample holds 200,000 or so clones, about 78% seen once. The sequenced sample was PBMCs. The receptor source for this set is a woman aged 30 to 39 in good health and CMV-seronegative.

For the CDR3, the DNA is TGTGCCAGCAGTAAAAATCCTACTCGGACAGGACAAGAGACCCAGTACTTC. This gives the protein CASSKNPTRTGQETQYF. V gene TRBV2 combines with J gene TRBJ2-5; 7 nucleotides agree with TRBD1. CDR3 size: 17 residues. From germline, CDR1 is SNHLY and CDR2 FYNNEI. J gave up 2 bases and V 5 bases, and 14 bases lay outside the gene matches.

The chain couples TRBV29-1 to TRBJ2-5, with 7 bases that match TRBD1. The last part of the DNA fits TRBJ2-7 better; the J call may be wrong. Germline CDR1 reads SQVTM; CDR2 reads ANQGSEA. The CDR3 covers 12 residues. The DNA of the CDR3 is TGCAGCACCCAGGACAGGACCTACGAGCAGTACTTC. Translated, it gives CSTQDRTYEQYF.

J is TRBJ1-2 and V is TRBV6-1, with D tentatively TRBD1 (6 bases). CDR1 and CDR2 from the germline V gene are MNHNS and SASEGT. With 4 bases removed from V and 2 bases from J, the gap between germline ends came to 8 bases. This CDR3 is built from 13 residues. DNA of the CDR3: TGTGCCAGCAGTGGGACAGAGAACTATGGCTACACCTTC. It yields the protein CASSGTENYGYTF.

CDR3 sequence reads: CASRTMGTHREQFF. CDR3 in DNA: TGTGCCAGCAGGACCATGGGGACTCATCGTGAGCAGTTCTTC. The J gene is TRBJ2-1, the V gene TRBV6-5; maybe TRBD2 (6 bases). In germline, CDR1 is MNHEY, CDR2 SVGAGI. Trimming took 6 bases from V and 9 from J, leaving 18 bases between them. CDR3 length equals 14 residues.

This chain joins TRBV7-8 and TRBJ1-1; D unclear. Germline lookup yields CDR1 SGHVS and CDR2 FQNEAQ. There are 13 residues in the CDR3. Trimming pared 5 bases from V and 5 bases from J, leaving 12 bases between. CDR3 region: CASSTTRGTEAFF. The CDR3 DNA follows: TGTGCCAGCAGCACAACCCGGGGAACTGAAGCTTTCTTT.